Each of the 21 T cell receptor beta chains below was sequenced from the same sample in a study of CD8 T cells in Susac syndrome. RNA was extracted with the RNeasy kit, and a quantity of roughly 0.5 to 1 ug was reverse transcribed using random hexamers. TCRdb passed the immunoSEQ multiplex PCR reads through MiXCR, listing each CDR3 protein once. This table has 150,000 to 180,000 distinct CDR3 sequences, around 95% appearing once. Sequencing was performed on CD8+ T cells from PBMCs. The receptors stem from a human donor with multiple sclerosis.

The chain carries TRBV19 and TRBJ2-1, with 10 bases lining up with TRBD1. The CDR3 is 15 amino acids. Germline V gene data show CDR1 as LNHDA and CDR2 as SQIVND (reference sequence). V lost 1 base, J lost 6 bases, and 3 bases stayed unmatched. The CDR3 bases are TGTGCCAGTAGTATAGGGGACAGGGGTTCCAATGAGCAGTTCTTC. It codes for CASSIGDRGSNEQFF.

V is TRBV12-3 or TRBV12-4 and J is TRBJ2-7; D may be TRBD2 (6 bases). Trimming stripped 7 bases from V and 1 base from J, with 11 bases between. This CDR3 contains 13 residues. CDR3 sequence (DNA): TGTGCCAGCACCATGGGGGGATCCTACGAGCAGTACTTC. It codes for CASTMGGSYEQYF.

The CDR3 DNA sequence: TGTGCCAGCAGCGTCGGACCGAGGAATCGGGAGACCCAGTACTTC. As protein: CASSVGPRNRETQYF. The chain carries TRBV9 and TRBJ2-5; D remains ambiguous. The V gene's germline CDR1 is SGDLS and CDR2 YYNGEE. The CDR3 is 15 amino acids. V was clipped by 2 bases and J by 5 bases, with 16 bases between them.

This chain uses TRBV6-2 or TRBV6-3 with TRBJ2-1; D gene unclear. The CDR3 runs 12 residues. Germline loops: CDR1 MNHEY, CDR2 SVGEGT. Trimming pared 0 bases from V and 6 bases from J, leaving 3 bases between. The CDR3 region is CASSYSINEQFF. CDR3 coding DNA: TGTGCCAGCAGTTACTCAATCAATGAGCAGTTCTTC.

The CDR3 spells CATRVEGLRNEQFF. The CDR3 DNA reads as TGCGCCACTAGGGTCGAGGGGTTGCGCAATGAGCAGTTCTTC. The chain employs TRBV5-1 and TRBJ2-1, with D tentatively TRBD1 or TRBD2 (5 bases each). Deletions cut 9 bases from V and 6 bases from J, with 19 bases between. The CDR3 is 14 amino acids. Germline assignment: CDR1 SGHRS and CDR2 YFSETQ.

The count of this clonotype is one. CDR3 sequence reads: CASSPTSGGSSYEQYF. CDR3 nucleotide sequence: TGCGCCAGCAGCCCTACTAGCGGGGGGAGCTCCTACGAGCAGTACTTC. The chain combines TRBV5-1 with TRBJ2-7; 12 bases are shared with TRBD2. The CDR3 sequence is 16 residues long. CDR1 and CDR2 from the germline V gene are SGHRS and YFSETQ. The junction had 5 bases not matched to a gene; V was cut back by 4 bases and J by 0 bases.

The gene calls are TRBV3-1 and TRBJ2-1; TRBD1 aligns across 9 bases. V lost 1 base to trimming and J lost 3 bases; unmatched junction nucleotides: 10. CDR3 length equals 18 residues. The germline CDR1 and CDR2 sequences are LGHDT and YNNKEL (reference sequence). The CDR3 protein is CASSQASLWDRDYNEQFF. CDR3 in DNA: TGTGCCAGCAGCCAAGCTTCCCTGTGGGACAGGGACTACAATGAGCAGTTCTTC.

This rearrangement joins TRBV9 to TRBJ2-6; D possibly corresponds to TRBD1 (6 bases). CDR3 length equals 18 residues. Between the trimmed V and J ends, which lost 3 bases and 3 bases, there was a span of 19 bases. Germline V gene lookup returns CDR1 SGDLS and CDR2 YYNGEE. CDR3 sequence: CASSASGTSIGGANVLTF. In nucleotides, the CDR3 is TGTGCCAGCAGCGCCTCCGGGACATCGATAGGTGGGGCCAACGTCCTGACTTTC.

This clonotype appeared once. This chain connects TRBV7-9 to TRBJ1-1, with no clear D. The V end was cut by 4 bases, the J end by 8 bases, with 11 bases between. The CDR3 totals 12 residues. CDR1 is SEHNR, CDR2 FQNEAQ, per germline (reference sequence). The CDR3 spells CASSSPPREAFF. DNA of the CDR3: TGTGCCAGCAGCTCCCCTCCCAGGGAAGCTTTCTTT.

This sequence joins TRBV25-1 and TRBJ2-5; no definite D call. CDR3 size: 14 residues. CDR1 is MGHDK, CDR2 SYGVNS, per germline. V was shortened by 1 base and J by 0 bases, with 6 bases between the two germline ends. This CDR3 reads CASSELANQETQYF. As DNA, the CDR3 is TGTGCCAGCAGTGAATTGGCTAACCAAGAGACCCAGTACTTC.

The V and J genes are TRBV7-9 and TRBJ2-1; possible D gene TRBD1, 5 bases. Germline CDR1 reads SEHNR; CDR2 reads FQNEAQ (reference sequence). The ends were cut back, 5 bases at V and 5 bases at J, with 13 bases in the middle. CDR3 length: 14 amino acids. The CDR3 spells CASSPDGADNEQFF. The CDR3 region has the DNA TGTGCCAGCAGCCCTGATGGGGCGGACAATGAGCAGTTCTTC.

The CDR3 sequence is CASSSDRKGNTEAFF. In nucleotides, the CDR3 is TGTGCCAGCAGCTCCGACAGGAAAGGGAACACTGAAGCTTTCTTT. The gene calls are TRBV7-6 and TRBJ1-1, with TRBD1 as a possible D gene (6 bases). CDR1 and CDR2 (germline): SGHVS, FNYEAQ. The CDR3 sequence is 15 residues long. V was trimmed by 4 bases and J by 1 base, leaving 13 bases between them.

This chain joins TRBV5-1 and TRBJ2-7; D is unresolved. Trimming removed 4 bases from V and 3 bases from J, with 8 bases in between. The CDR3 is made up of 12 amino acids. CDR1 is SGHRS and CDR2 is YFSETQ in the germline V gene. This chain's CDR3 is CASSPDGYEQYV. The CDR3, as DNA: TGCGCCAGCAGCCCGGACGGCTACGAGCAGTACGTC.

The chain is built from TRBV9 and TRBJ2-1; the D is unclear. The CDR3 is 15 amino acids. Germline loops: CDR1 SGDLS, CDR2 YYNGEE. Deletions cut 0 bases from V and 6 bases from J, with 13 bases between. The CDR3 protein is CASSVEGAPGNEQFF. The CDR3 DNA reads TGTGCCAGCAGCGTAGAAGGAGCTCCAGGCAATGAGCAGTTCTTC.

The V call is TRBV4-2, the J call TRBJ2-3; D is ambiguous. Germline lookup yields CDR1 LGHNA and CDR2 YNFKEQ. Trimming stripped 1 base from V and 7 bases from J, with 6 bases between. The CDR3 is 12 residues long. As DNA, the CDR3 is TGTGCCAGCAGCCAAGGAGTGAATACGCAGTATTTT. Translated, it gives CASSQGVNTQYF.

The rearrangement joins TRBV5-6 to TRBJ2-7; tentative D call: TRBD2 (6 bases). Germline lookup yields CDR1 SGHDT and CDR2 YYEEEE. CDR3 length: 15 residues. Trimming removed 4 bases from V and 3 bases from J, with 17 bases in between. The CDR3 nucleotides are TGTGCCAGCAGCCCGACCGGGACTTCTTTCTACGAGCAGTACTTC. Its protein product is CASSPTGTSFYEQYF.

The gene calls are TRBV13 and TRBJ1-2, with D perhaps TRBD1 (6 bases). V was pared by 7 bases and J by 3 bases, with 12 bases between. This CDR3 is built from 13 residues. Germline CDR1 reads PRHDT; CDR2 reads FYEKMQ (reference sequence). The CDR3: CASTLGGDYGYTF. The CDR3 nucleotides read TGTGCCAGCACCCTAGGGGGAGACTATGGCTACACCTTC.

This chain connects TRBV7-9 to TRBJ2-7; TRBD2 aligns across 12 bases. CDR3 length: 16 residues. V trimming: 4 bases; J trimming: 2 bases; junction bases outside the gene matches: 6. In germline, CDR1 is SEHNR, CDR2 FQNEAQ (reference sequence). The CDR3 sequence is CASSSPLAGGPYEQYF. CDR3 nucleotide sequence: TGTGCCAGCAGCTCTCCTCTAGCGGGGGGGCCCTACGAGCAGTACTTC. Supplemented by reference TRBV7-9 and TRBJ2-7, the full variable domain reads DTGVSQNPRHKITKRGQNVTFRCDPISEHNRLYWYRQTLGQGPEFLTYFQNEAQLEKSRLLSDRFSAERPKGSFSTLEIQRTEQGDSAMYLCASSSPLAGGPYEQYFGPGTRLTVT.

The genes are TRBV29-1 and TRBJ1-1, with a weak D call TRBD1 (6 bases). The CDR3 extends over 12 amino acids. The germline CDR1 and CDR2 sequences are SQVTM and ANQGSEA. This chain's CDR3 is CIVTRGATEAFF. The CDR3 DNA is TGCATCGTCACCCGGGGGGCCACTGAAGCTTTCTTT.

The chain couples TRBV11-2 to TRBJ2-1; the match to TRBD1 covers 8 bases. Germline values: CDR1 SGHAT, CDR2 FQNNGV. The CDR3 sequence is 15 residues long. The ends lost 5 bases at V and 7 bases at J; junction bases unmatched: 10. CDR3 amino acids: CASSQGTGHANEQFF. The CDR3 bases are TGTGCCAGCAGCCAAGGGACAGGCCACGCGAATGAGCAGTTCTTC.

In this sample, this clonotype turned up a few times. This chain connects TRBV29-1 to TRBJ1-2; D is perhaps TRBD1 (5 bases). With 3 bases removed from V and 3 bases from J, the gap between germline ends came to 14 bases. Germline values: CDR1 SQVTM, CDR2 ANQGSEA. CDR3 length: 14 residues. CDR3 nucleotide sequence: TGCAGCGTTGAGAGCCAGGGATTACACTATGGCTACACCTTC. Translating gives CSVESQGLHYGYTF.